These T cell receptor beta chains were read from a single sample in a study of identical twins. TCRdb fed the 5' RACE reads into MiXCR, producing one record per CDR3 protein. The profile covers 450,000 to 600,000 distinct CDR3 sequences, with 20% to 25% appearing a single time and approximately 0.49% taken by the ten largest. The same sample was also used in a study of yellow fever vaccine responses in identical twins.

Sequencing was done on a sample of CD4+ T cells sorted from blood. All receptors derive from a woman aged 18-29 years in good health. Both conserved end residues are part of each CDR3. D genes are given only for firm matches. A clone size is listed for some rows: how often the clone was seen (once, few, many), or a class if it is expanded.

TRBV5-1	TRBD2	TRBJ2-1	few	CASSWGLAGNNEQFF	TGCGCCAGCAGCTGGGGTCTAGCGGGAAACAATGAGCAGTTCTTC
TRBV29-1	NA	TRBJ1-2	NA	CSVEDRINYGYTF	TGCAGCGTTGAAGATCGAATTAACTATGGCTACACCTTC
TRBV27	NA	TRBJ2-1	NA	CASSSGRFFPYNEQFF	TGTGCCAGCAGTTCGGGACGCTTCTTTCCCTACAATGAGCAGTTCTTC
TRBV20-1	TRBD2	TRBJ2-7	few	CSASRRGTSYLYEQYF	TGCAGTGCTAGTAGGAGAGGGACTAGCTATTTGTACGAGCAGTACTTC
TRBV20-1	NA	TRBJ2-5	NA	CSADRSATEQETQYF	TGCAGTGCTGATCGAAGCGCCACTGAACAAGAGACCCAGTACTTC
TRBV15	NA	TRBJ1-2	few	CATSREAANYGYTF	TGTGCCACCAGCAGAGAAGCAGCTAACTATGGCTACACCTTC
TRBV2	NA	TRBJ1-6	NA	CASSVSSPLHF	TGTGCCAGCAGTGTGAGTTCACCCCTCCACTTT
TRBV18	NA	TRBJ2-7	few	CASSPPPPSYEQYF	TGTGCCAGCTCACCACCGCCGCCCTCCTACGAGCAGTACTTC
TRBV6-1	NA	TRBJ2-7	NA	CASSGTYYEQYF	TGTGCCAGCAGCGGGACTTACTACGAGCAGTACTTC
TRBV20-1	TRBD2	TRBJ2-2	NA	CSARKLAGEAPNTGELFF	TGCAGTGCTAGAAAACTAGCGGGAGAGGCTCCGAACACCGGGGAGCTGTTTTTT
TRBV4-1	NA	TRBJ2-1	NA	CASSQVALLTIDRDNEQFF	TGCGCCAGCAGCCAAGTAGCGTTACTAACTATCGATCGAGACAATGAGCAGTTCTTC
TRBV15	NA	TRBJ2-2	few	CATSREQGRGELFF	TGTGCCACCAGCAGAGAACAGGGGAGGGGGGAGCTGTTTTTT
TRBV19	TRBD1	TRBJ2-5	few	CATQGVPQETQYF	TGTGCTACCCAGGGGGTACCACAAGAGACCCAGTACTTC
TRBV10-3	NA	TRBJ1-1	NA	CAIGVGQQLTEAFF	TGTGCCATCGGGGTCGGGCAGCAGCTCACTGAAGCTTTCTTT
TRBV5-1	NA	TRBJ2-5	few	CASKGTLGETQYF	TGCGCCAGCAAGGGCACCTTGGGGGAGACCCAGTACTTC
TRBV29-1	TRBD2	TRBJ2-3	NA	CSVVGIAGELDTQYF	TGCAGCGTTGTTGGGATAGCGGGAGAATTAGATACGCAGTATTTT
TRBV20-1	NA	TRBJ2-1	few	CSAFMEGRLLSEQFF	TGCAGCGCTTTTATGGAGGGAAGGCTTCTTAGTGAGCAGTTCTTC
TRBV12-3/TRBV12-4	NA	TRBJ2-1	NA	CASSFLPGLSYNEQFF	TGTGCCAGCAGTTTTCTTCCGGGTCTCTCCTACAATGAGCAGTTCTTC
TRBV6-5	TRBD2	TRBJ2-1	NA	CASSYAGARNEQFF	TGTGCCAGCAGTTATGCGGGAGCTAGGAATGAGCAGTTCTTC
TRBV20-1	NA	TRBJ2-2	few	CSASLFANTGELFF	TGCAGTGCTAGCCTATTCGCGAACACCGGGGAGCTGTTTTTT
TRBV7-2	NA	TRBJ2-2	many	CASSTRMGGTGELFF	TGTGCCAGCAGCACAAGGATGGGGGGCACCGGGGAGCTGTTTTTT
TRBV20-1	NA	TRBJ2-3	NA	CSARDRPSVYTDTQYF	TGCAGTGCTAGGGACCGGCCTAGCGTATACACAGATACGCAGTATTTT
TRBV29-1	NA	TRBJ2-7	few	CSVEDRGSYEQYF	TGCAGCGTTGAAGATCGGGGATCCTACGAGCAGTACTTC
TRBV20-1	TRBD1	TRBJ2-7	NA	CSARETGGEQYF	TGCAGTGCTCGCGAAACAGGGGGCGAGCAGTACTTC
TRBV20-1	NA	TRBJ2-5	NA	CSARGQKRETQYF	TGCAGTGCTAGAGGACAGAAAAGGGAGACCCAGTACTTC
TRBV28	NA	TRBJ2-6	few	CASSSNVDRTGEGNVLTF	TGTGCCAGCAGTTCCAACGTCGACAGAACGGGTGAGGGCAACGTCCTGACTTTC
TRBV24-1	NA	TRBJ2-3	NA	CATSKGNSFTDTQYF	TGTGCCACCAGTAAGGGCAACTCATTCACAGATACGCAGTATTTT
TRBV13	TRBD1	TRBJ2-7	NA	CASSLVADRGDPEQYF	TGTGCCAGCAGCTTGGTCGCGGACAGGGGGGATCCAGAGCAGTACTTC
TRBV6-1	NA	TRBJ2-6	NA	CASSVFWLTGANVLTF	TGTGCCAGCAGTGTATTTTGGCTTACTGGGGCCAACGTCCTGACTTTC
TRBV2	TRBD2	TRBJ2-7	NA	CASSQTSGRSYEQYF	TGTGCCAGCAGTCAAACTAGCGGTCGCTCCTACGAGCAGTACTTC
TRBV6-5	NA	TRBJ2-4	NA	CASSYNGITKNIQYF	TGTGCCAGCAGTTACAATGGTATAACCAAAAACATTCAGTACTTC
TRBV20-1	TRBD2	TRBJ2-7	few	CSAKSGRGAYEQYF	TGCAGTGCTAAGAGCGGGAGAGGGGCCTACGAGCAGTACTTC
TRBV29-1	NA	TRBJ1-1	NA	CSVERGGTEAFF	TGCAGCGTTGAGAGGGGGGGGACTGAAGCTTTCTTT
TRBV6-2/TRBV6-3	NA	TRBJ2-1	NA	CASRIQGSYNEQFF	TGTGCCAGCCGAATACAGGGTTCCTACAATGAGCAGTTCTTC
TRBV4-1	NA	TRBJ2-2	NA	CASSQEAGRANTGELFF	TGCGCCAGCAGCCAAGAGGCAGGCAGGGCGAACACCGGGGAGCTGTTTTTT
TRBV5-1	NA	TRBJ2-3	NA	CASNLWGNYPTDTQYF	TGCGCCAGCAACCTCTGGGGGAACTACCCCACAGATACGCAGTATTTT
TRBV6-5	TRBD2	TRBJ2-4	few	CASSYSLAGLKNIQYF	TGTGCCAGCAGTTACTCGCTAGCGGGATTAAAAAACATTCAGTACTTC
TRBV10-3	NA	TRBJ2-2	NA	CAITFRPTGELFF	TGTGCCATCACGTTCCGGCCCACCGGGGAGCTGTTTTTT
TRBV28	TRBD1	TRBJ1-2	NA	CASRKITGTGSYGYTF	TGTGCCAGCCGAAAAATCACCGGGACAGGGTCCTATGGCTACACCTTC
TRBV12-3/TRBV12-4	TRBD2	TRBJ2-1	NA	CASSLGGLAGGSIDEQFF	TGTGCCAGCAGCCTTGGGGGGCTAGCGGGAGGGAGTATAGATGAGCAGTTCTTC
TRBV9	TRBD2	TRBJ2-5	NA	CASSVGAGEETQYF	TGTGCCAGCAGCGTAGGGGCGGGAGAGGAGACCCAGTACTTC
TRBV12-3/TRBV12-4	NA	TRBJ2-1	few	CASSLNGPITGNEQFF	TGTGCCAGCAGTTTAAACGGTCCCATTACGGGCAATGAGCAGTTCTTC